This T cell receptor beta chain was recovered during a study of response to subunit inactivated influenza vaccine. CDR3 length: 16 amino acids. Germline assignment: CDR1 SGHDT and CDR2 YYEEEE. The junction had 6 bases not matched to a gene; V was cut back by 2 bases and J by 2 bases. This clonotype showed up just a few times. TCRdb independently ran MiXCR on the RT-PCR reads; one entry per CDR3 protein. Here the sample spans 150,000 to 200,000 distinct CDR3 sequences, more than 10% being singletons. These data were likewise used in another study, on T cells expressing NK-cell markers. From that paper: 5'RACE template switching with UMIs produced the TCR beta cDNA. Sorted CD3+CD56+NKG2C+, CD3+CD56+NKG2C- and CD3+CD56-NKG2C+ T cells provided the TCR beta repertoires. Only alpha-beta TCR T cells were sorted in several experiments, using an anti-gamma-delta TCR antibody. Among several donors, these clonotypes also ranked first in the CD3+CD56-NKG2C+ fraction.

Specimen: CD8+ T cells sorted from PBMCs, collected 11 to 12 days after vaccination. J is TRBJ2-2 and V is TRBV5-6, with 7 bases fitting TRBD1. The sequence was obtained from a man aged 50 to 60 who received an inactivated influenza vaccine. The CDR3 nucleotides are TGTGCCAGCAGCTTTGTGACAGGGTACAACACCGGGGAGCTGTTTTTT. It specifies CASSFVTGYNTGELFF.